This passage covers 17 T cell receptor beta chains from one sample sequenced in a study of cytomegalovirus exposure and HLA in healthy donors. Amplification used 60 Vbeta primers and 13 Jbeta primers. The assay was immunoSEQ multiplex PCR, and TCRdb's table has in-frame clones only and misses some. Found here are around 80,000 clones, about 79% of them singletons; the top ten hold approximately 5.6%. The sample taken for sequencing was PBMCs. These receptors were taken from a man aged 18 to 29 in good health and CMV-seropositive.

The chain carries TRBV19 and TRBJ2-7; 8 nucleotides align to TRBD1. V dropped 4 bases and J dropped 5; count of bases not matched to a gene: 7. This CDR3 has 14 residues. Germline V gene data show CDR1 as LNHDA and CDR2 as SQIVND (reference sequence). This CDR3 is CASSRPGGLNEQYF. CDR3 DNA sequence: TGTGCCAGTAGTAGGCCAGGGGGCCTGAACGAGCAGTACTTC.

This chain's CDR3 is CASSDRTGVYHEQYF. Here the CDR3 DNA reads TGTGCCAGCAGTGACCGGACAGGGGTTTACCACGAGCAGTACTTC. The rearrangement uses TRBV2 and TRBJ2-7, with 9 positions matching TRBD1. After removal of 3 bases from V and 5 bases from J, the junction contained 8 bases not matched to a gene. This CDR3 is 15 amino acids long. The germline V gene has CDR1 SNHLY and CDR2 FYNNEI.

The rearrangement joins TRBV10-2 to TRBJ1-5; D ambiguous. CDR1 is WSHSY, CDR2 SAAADI, per germline. CDR3 length equals 14 residues. Trimming removed 6 bases from V and 1 base from J, with 10 bases in between. CDR3 sequence reads: CASSGFGSNQPQHF. In DNA form, the CDR3 reads TGCGCCAGCAGCGGGTTTGGGAGCAATCAGCCCCAGCATTTT.

The V call is TRBV5-4, the J call TRBJ1-1; D gene unclear. CDR1 and CDR2 from the germline V gene are SGHNT and YYREEE (reference sequence). Trimming left V 4 bases short and J 0 bases short, with 19 bases between. CDR3 length: 17 residues. CDR3 nucleotides: TGTGCCAGCAGCGTCGAAACGTCACGGTCTATGAACACTGAAGCTTTCTTT. Residues: CASSVETSRSMNTEAFF.

A remark on this clone: No DNA is shown, since the ends of the CDR3 on it are uncertain; the CDR3 is the one TCRdb lists. The rearrangement uses TRBV25-1 and TRBJ1-5; TRBD1, as called in the table, went unchecked against the DNA. Inclusive of both ends, the CDR3 amounts to 16 amino acids. Germline lookup yields CDR1 MGHDK and CDR2 SYGVNS. CDR3 residues: CASSASGQGAKQPQHF.

The chain carries TRBV5-6 and TRBJ1-5, with TRBD1 as a possible D gene (5 bases). Germline CDR1 and CDR2: SGHDT and YYEEEE. Trimming removed 4 bases at V and 6 bases at J, with 14 bases between. The CDR3 spans 14 residues. The CDR3 nucleotides read TGTGCCAGCAGCGCCGCCTCGGGGGTTCAGCCCCAGCATTTT. The encoded protein is CASSAASGVQPQHF.

J is TRBJ2-5 and V is TRBV9, with D tentatively TRBD1 (7 bases). The length of the CDR3 is 14 residues. The V end lost 4 bases, the J end lost 7 bases, and 17 bases lay between the germline ends. From germline, CDR1 is SGDLS and CDR2 YYNGEE. The CDR3: CASSSGTVGGTQYF. DNA for the CDR3: TGTGCCAGCAGCTCCGGGACAGTCGGGGGGACCCAGTACTTC.

Regarding this clone: The same CDR3 can be traced to other DNA sequences in this sample. This chain joins TRBV5-1 and TRBJ2-7; D is undetermined. Trimming stripped 0 bases from V and 0 bases from J, with 4 bases between. From germline, CDR1 is SGHRS and CDR2 YFSETQ. The CDR3 length is 13 residues. This CDR3 reads CASSLATSYEQYF. The CDR3 DNA follows: TGCGCCAGCAGCTTGGCTACCTCCTACGAGCAGTACTTC.

This clone was seen a single time. This chain links TRBV18 with TRBJ2-5; TRBD2 aligns across 10 bases. The CDR3 sequence is 16 residues long. CDR1 is KGHSH, CDR2 LQKENI, per germline. The junction had 8 bases not matched to a gene; V was cut back by 3 bases and J by 4 bases. The chain's CDR3 is CASSPPLAGATETQYF. CDR3 bases: TGTGCCAGCTCACCTCCTCTAGCGGGAGCAACAGAGACCCAGTACTTC.

The chain uses TRBV7-9 and TRBJ2-7; no firm D call. The length of the CDR3 is 13 residues. Germline V lookup: CDR1 SEHNR, CDR2 FQNEAQ (reference sequence). V dropped 1 base and J dropped 0 bases, with 4 bases sitting between them. The CDR3 region is CASSLESSYEQYF. CDR3 in DNA: TGTGCCAGCAGCTTAGAGAGCTCCTACGAGCAGTACTTC.

V is TRBV2 and J is TRBJ1-2; D is uncertain. The V end was cut by 2 bases, the J end by 4 bases, with 5 bases between. CDR1 is SNHLY, CDR2 FYNNEI, per germline. The length of the CDR3 is 12 residues. The CDR3 region has the DNA TGTGCCAGCAGTGAAAGGAGCTATGGCTACACCTTC. This translates into CASSERSYGYTF. Full variable domain (outside the CDR3, taken from reference TRBV2 and TRBJ1-2): EPEVTQTPSHQVTQMGQEVILRCVPISNHLYFYWYRQILGQKVEFLVSFYNNEISEKSEIFDDQFSVERPDGSNFTLKIRSTKLEDSAMYFCASSERSYGYTFGSGTRLTVV.

The rearrangement links TRBV29-1 to TRBJ2-1, with D perhaps matching TRBD1 (6 bases). The CDR3 length is 15 residues. Trimming left V 0 bases short and J 2 bases short, with 11 bases between. Germline V CDR1 and CDR2: SQVTM, ANQGSEA. DNA for the CDR3: TGCAGCGTTGAAGAGGACAGCTCTCCCTACAATGAGCAGTTCTTC. It translates to CSVEEDSSPYNEQFF.

The rearrangement joins TRBV10-1 to TRBJ2-3; possibly TRBD2 for D (5 bases). Germline V gene data show CDR1 as WNHNN and CDR2 as SYGVQD (reference sequence). The CDR3 has 14 amino acids. Trimming cost V 6 bases and J 6 bases, with 16 bases left between them. The CDR3: CASSDPGSLDTQYF. CDR3 nucleotides: TGCGCCAGCAGCGATCCGGGATCCCTTGATACGCAGTATTTT.

V is TRBV4-1 and J is TRBJ2-7; 7 bases fit TRBD2. Germline-derived CDR1 and CDR2 are MGHRA and YSYEKL. The CDR3 consists of 16 residues. V was pared by 4 bases and J by 0 bases, with 9 bases of the junction left unmatched. Written as DNA, the CDR3 is TGCGCCAGCAGCCCGTGGGCTAGCGGAAACTCCTACGAGCAGTACTTC. This sequence encodes CASSPWASGNSYEQYF.

The chain has TRBV29-1 and TRBJ1-2, with no clear D. V gave up 6 bases and J gave up 4 bases, with 12 bases separating them. The germline CDR1 and CDR2 sequences are SQVTM and ANQGSEA. This CDR3 spans 12 amino acids. The CDR3, as DNA: TGCAGCGTCGCTCTTGGGAGCTATGGCTACACCTTC. Protein sequence: CSVALGSYGYTF.

This clone was observed a few times. This chain links TRBV28 with TRBJ1-5; 8 positions agree with TRBD1. CDR1 and CDR2 (germline): MDHEN, SYDVKM. The CDR3 length is 14 residues. V lost 4 bases and J lost 4; bases outside the gene matches: 3. CDR3 in amino acids: CASSSGGNNQPQHF. The DNA of the CDR3 is TGTGCCAGCAGTTCAGGGGGCAATAATCAGCCCCAGCATTTT. Filled out from reference TRBV28 and TRBJ1-5, the complete variable domain reads DVKVTQSSRYLVKRTGEKVFLECVQDMDHENMFWYRQDPGLGLRLIYFSYDVKMKEKGDIPEGYSVSREKKERFSLILESASTNQTSMYLCASSSGGNNQPQHFGDGTRLSIL.

The chain links TRBV5-6 to TRBJ1-2, with 8 bases aligning to TRBD1. This CDR3 is built from 15 residues. J was trimmed by 9 bases and V by 2 bases; bases with no gene match: 12. Germline V CDR1 and CDR2: SGHDT, YYEEEE. This CDR3 is CASSFPGGVGTRYTF. DNA of the CDR3: TGTGCCAGCAGCTTCCCAGGGGGCGTTGGCACGCGCTACACCTTC. Full variable domain (outside the CDR3, taken from reference TRBV5-6 and TRBJ1-2): DAGVTQSPTHLIKTRGQQVTLRCSPKSGHDTVSWYQQALGQGPQFIFQYYEEEERQRGNFPDRFSGHQFPNYSSELNVNALLLGDSALYLCASSFPGGVGTRYTFGSGTRLTVV.